Listed below are T cell receptor beta chains from one sample, sequenced in a study of blood T cell repertoires in COVID-19. Clones were read by immunoSEQ multiplex PCR, and TCRdb kept only the in-frame ones, dropping some. The sample has about 230,000 clones; around four fifths are singletons. The specimen was peripheral blood. These receptors came from a woman aged 65 to 85 with active or convalescent COVID-19. Both conserved end residues are part of each CDR3. A D gene is named only where the DNA matches it firmly. Clone size is not always given. Where it is, it says once, few, many or a class for expanded clones.

.	.	TRBJ2-3	TRBV18	CASSPPAQGKLDTQYF	TGTGCCAGCTCACCACCGGCTCAGGGGAAATTAGATACGCAGTATTTT
TRBD1	once	TRBJ2-3	TRBV5-4	CASSKGQGTTDTQYF	TGTGCCAGCAGCAAAGGACAGGGCACCACAGATACGCAGTATTTT
TRBD1	.	TRBJ1-2	TRBV6-5	CASSYQTGGNYGYTF	TGTGCCAGCAGTTATCAGACAGGGGGGAACTATGGCTACACCTTC
.	.	TRBJ2-1	TRBV5-6	CASSRGQHNEQFF	TGTGCCAGCAGCAGAGGACAGCACAATGAGCAGTTCTTC
.	.	TRBJ1-2	TRBV2	CARQGSGYTF	TGTGCCAGACAGGGCTCTGGCTACACCTTC
.	.	TRBJ1-2	TRBV29-1	CSVDRNYGYTF	TGCAGCGTCGACAGGAACTATGGCTACACCTTC
TRBD1	.	TRBJ1-5	TRBV2	CASSGDRASNQPQHF	TGTGCCAGCAGTGGGGACAGGGCGAGCAATCAGCCCCAGCATTTT
.	few	TRBJ2-4	TRBV5-4	CASSPNAGNLDIQYF	TGTGCCAGCAGTCCGAACGCAGGGAATTTGGACATTCAGTACTTC
TRBD1	.	TRBJ1-2	TRBV11-2	CASSRDRDYGYTF	TGTGCCAGCAGCCGGGACAGAGACTATGGCTACACCTTC
.	once	TRBJ2-3	TRBV14	CASSPQFRTPWDTQYF	TGTGCCAGCAGCCCTCAATTTCGGACACCATGGGATACGCAGTATTTT
TRBD1	.	TRBJ2-2	TRBV19	CASSLDTGTDFTGELFF	TGTGCCAGTAGTTTAGATACCGGGACAGACTTCACCGGGGAGCTGTTTTTT
.	once	TRBJ2-1	TRBV10-3	CAISERSAIPSSYNEQFF	TGTGCCATCAGTGAGCGGAGCGCCATTCCTAGCTCCTACAATGAGCAGTTCTTC
TRBD1	.	TRBJ2-1	TRBV28	CASFGPGTGVLNEQFF	TGTGCCAGTTTCGGGCCGGGGACAGGGGTTTTAAATGAGCAGTTCTTC
TRBD2	.	TRBJ2-3	TRBV5-4	CASSLAGGGGADTQYF	TGTGCCAGCAGCTTGGCCGGGGGCGGGGGGGCAGATACGCAGTATTTT
.	.	TRBJ1-2	TRBV6-5	CASSLRGSGYTF	TGTGCCAGTTCCCTCCGGGGGTCTGGCTACACCTTC
.	.	TRBJ2-1	TRBV19	CASSSGESYNEQFF	TGTGCCAGTAGTAGCGGGGAATCCTACAATGAGCAGTTCTTC
.	.	TRBJ1-2	TRBV30	CAWSRPGSGNYGYTF	TGTGCCTGGAGTCGACCCGGGTCCGGTAACTATGGCTACACCTTC
.	.	TRBJ1-2	TRBV28	CASSLSGDGGYTF	TGTGCCAGCAGTTTATCGGGGGATGGAGGCTACACCTTC
TRBD2	.	TRBJ2-3	TRBV15	CATSRASGVRTDTQYF	TGTGCCACCAGCAGGGCTAGCGGAGTTCGCACAGATACGCAGTATTTT
TRBD2	.	TRBJ2-3	TRBV4-1	CASSQIVIAGGGLDTQYF	TGCGCCAGCAGCCAAATAGTAATAGCGGGGGGGGGTTTAGATACGCAGTATTTT
TRBD1	once	TRBJ2-5	TRBV29-1	CSVRGGEETQYF	TGCAGCGTACGAGGGGGCGAAGAGACCCAGTACTTC
TRBD2	.	TRBJ2-7	TRBV30	CACSGGGTTPYEQYF	TGTGCCTGCTCGGGCGGGGGGACTACTCCCTACGAGCAGTACTTC
TRBD2	.	TRBJ2-2	TRBV7-3	CASSFPPGGSNTGELFF	TGTGCCAGCAGCTTCCCTCCCGGGGGGAGCAACACCGGGGAGCTGTTTTTT
.	.	TRBJ1-6	TRBV28	CASSLWKGLTYNSPLHF	TGTGCCAGCAGTTTATGGAAGGGGCTCACCTATAATTCACCCCTCCACTTT
.	.	TRBJ1-2	TRBV6-1	CASSELIGDGYTF	TGTGCCAGCAGTGAACTAATAGGGGATGGCTACACCTTC
.	.	TRBJ1-1	TRBV6-2/TRBV6-3	CASSYGGGGGAGAFF	TGTGCCAGCAGTTACGGGGGGGGCGGAGGCGCGGGCGCTTTCTTT
.	once	TRBJ1-3	TRBV5-1	CASSLLGQPSGNTIYF	TGCGCCAGCAGCTTGTTGGGGCAGCCCTCTGGAAACACCATATATTTT
TRBD2	few	TRBJ2-3	TRBV10-3	CAISDAGGFTDTQYF	TGTGCCATCAGTGACGCGGGGGGGTTCACAGATACGCAGTATTTT
.	.	TRBJ2-7	TRBV14	CASSQDIPRSGWYEQYF	TGTGCCAGCAGCCAAGATATTCCCAGGTCAGGGTGGTACGAGCAGTACTTC
.	once	TRBJ2-2	TRBV30	CAWSPSRELFF	TGTGCCTGGAGTCCATCCCGGGAGCTGTTTTTT
TRBD1	.	TRBJ1-2	TRBV29-1	CSARDRGYGYTF	TGCAGCGCCCGGGACAGGGGGTATGGCTACACCTTC
.	.	TRBJ1-1	TRBV5-4	CASSPRQGRATEAFF	TGTGCCAGCAGCCCGAGGCAGGGTAGGGCCACTGAAGCTTTCTTT
.	.	TRBJ1-1	TRBV6-5	CASSSPTLNTEAFF	TGTGCCAGCAGTTCCCCGACACTGAACACTGAAGCTTTCTTT
.	.	TRBJ1-6	TRBV6-2/TRBV6-3	CASSYRGGPSPLHF	TGTGCCAGCAGTTATCGAGGGGGACCTTCACCCCTCCACTTT
.	once	TRBJ1-3	TRBV5-1	CASSSTVGGNTIYF	TGCGCCAGCAGCTCGACAGTGGGGGGAAACACCATATATTTT
TRBD1	.	TRBJ1-1	TRBV6-1	CASSEGFRGRFGFNTEAFF	TGTGCCAGCAGTGAAGGATTCAGGGGGCGATTTGGATTTAACACTGAAGCTTTCTTT
TRBD1	once	TRBJ1-2	TRBV15	CATSRDLRQGDGYTF	TGTGCCACCAGCAGAGATTTGAGACAGGGAGATGGCTACACCTTC
.	.	TRBJ2-1	TRBV7-7	CASSSSLVSLNEQFF	TGTGCCAGCAGCTCATCGCTAGTCTCCCTCAATGAGCAGTTCTTC
.	.	TRBJ2-7	TRBV6-5	CASSYFSEYEQYF	TGTGCCAGCAGTTACTTTTCTGAGTACGAGCAGTACTTC
.	.	TRBJ1-2	TRBV5-1	CASSLAGEGGYTF	TGCGCCAGCAGCTTGGCCGGGGAAGGCGGCTACACCTTC
.	once	TRBJ1-3	TRBV5-4	CASSSGGPSGNTIYF	TGTGCCAGCAGCTCAGGAGGCCCGAGCGGAAACACCATATATTTT